These T cell receptor beta chains were read from a single sample in a study of beta chain features in type 1 diabetes. The method was immunoSEQ multiplex PCR; TCRdb's version includes in-frame clones alone and lacks a portion of them. The table shows 150,000 to 190,000 clones, with approximately 10% occurring only once. Source material: central memory CD4+ T cells from blood. These receptors were obtained from a man in his thirties or forties with type 1 diabetes. The CDR3 runs from the conserved cysteine through the conserved F or W. Fields, in order: clone size, V gene, D gene, J gene, CDR3 DNA, CDR3 protein. A D gene is named only where the DNA matches it firmly. Not every row has a clone size; where given, it reads once, few, many or a size class.

.	TRBV4-3	TRBD2	TRBJ2-3	TGCGCCAGCAGCCAAGAGTCTAGCGGGAGGGCAGATACGCAGTATTTT	CASSQESSGRADTQYF
.	TRBV5-1	.	TRBJ2-5	TGCGCCAGCAGCTGGGCGACAGGAGAGACCCAGTACTTC	CASSWATGETQYF
many	TRBV29-1	.	TRBJ2-7	TGCAGCGTTGCAGGTTTTGGCCCCTACGAGCAGTACTTC	CSVAGFGPYEQYF
.	TRBV7-8	TRBD1	TRBJ1-4	TGTGCCAGCAGCAGGGACAGGGGGAGGGATGAAAAACTGTTTTTT	CASSRDRGRDEKLFF
.	TRBV19	.	TRBJ1-1	TGTGCCAGTAGTCCGCAGGCGAGTTTGAACACTGAAGCTTTCTTT	CASSPQASLNTEAFF
few	TRBV2	TRBD1	TRBJ2-2	TGTGCCAGCAGGAGGGACAGGGTTGACACCGGGGAGCTGTTTTTT	CASRRDRVDTGELFF
.	TRBV18	TRBD1	TRBJ2-7	TGTGCCAGCTCAGACGGGACAGTAAATAACGAGCAGTACTTC	CASSDGTVNNEQYF
few	TRBV7-9	TRBD2	TRBJ2-1	TGTGCCAGCAGCCACTCCGGGACTAGCGGGAGCGATGAGCAGTTCTTC	CASSHSGTSGSDEQFF
few	TRBV5-1	TRBD2	TRBJ2-5	TGCGCCAGCACATTTAGCGGGAGGCGCCAAGAGACCCAGTACTTC	CASTFSGRRQETQYF
.	TRBV4-2	TRBD1	TRBJ2-5	TGTGCCAGCAGCCAAGGGACAGGGTTACAAGAGACCCAGTACTTC	CASSQGTGLQETQYF
few	TRBV27	TRBD1	TRBJ1-4	TGTGCCAGCAGTCCCGGGACAGGGGCTGAAAAACTGTTTTTT	CASSPGTGAEKLFF
.	TRBV5-6	TRBD1	TRBJ2-7	TGTGCCAGCAGCCCAAAACCGGGACAGGGGTTTTTAGACGAGCAGTACTTC	CASSPKPGQGFLDEQYF
.	TRBV9	.	TRBJ1-2	TGTGCCAGCAGCCTCACCCCGGGGGGTACCCCTTATGGCTACACCTTC	CASSLTPGGTPYGYTF
.	TRBV4-2	.	TRBJ1-1	TGTGCCAGCAGCCAAGGGTCCGGGGGGCGAGGGACTGAAGCTTTCTTT	CASSQGSGGRGTEAFF
.	TRBV19	.	TRBJ2-7	TGTGCCAGTACCCCGGGTGGGACACTCTCCTACGAGCAGTACTTC	CASTPGGTLSYEQYF
.	TRBV4-1	.	TRBJ1-1	TGCGCCAGCAGCCACCACACGGGTGAAGCTTTCTTT	CASSHHTGEAFF
.	TRBV2	TRBD1	TRBJ1-3	TGTGCCAGCAGGGGAGGACAGGGCAACACCATATATTTT	CASRGGQGNTIYF
few	TRBV19	TRBD1	TRBJ2-6	TGTGCCAGTAGTCCTGGGACAGCTCCGGCCAACGTCCTGACTTTC	CASSPGTAPANVLTF
.	TRBV29-1	.	TRBJ1-1	TGCAGCGGATTCACAGGGTCGAACACTGAAGCTTTCTTT	CSGFTGSNTEAFF
few	TRBV30	TRBD1	TRBJ2-1	TGTGCCTGGAGTCGACAGGGTCATGAGCAGTTCTTC	CAWSRQGHEQFF
.	TRBV19	.	TRBJ2-4	TGTGCCAGTAGTATCGAGAGGACAGTCAAAAACATTCAGTACTTC	CASSIERTVKNIQYF
few	TRBV7-9	.	TRBJ1-3	TGTGCCAGCAGCTCCAGGACTTCTGGAAACACCATATATTTT	CASSSRTSGNTIYF
.	TRBV7-6	.	TRBJ2-1	TGTGCCAGCAGCGGGGGACTGTTCGCCTACAATGAGCAGTTCTTC	CASSGGLFAYNEQFF
.	TRBV7-9	.	TRBJ1-2	TGTGCCAGCAGCTTCCCAGGCTATGGCTACACCTTC	CASSFPGYGYTF
few	TRBV18	.	TRBJ2-2	TGTGCCAGCTCACCGCGGGTGGACTATCCGACCGGGGAGCTGTTTTTT	CASSPRVDYPTGELFF
.	TRBV28	.	TRBJ2-5	TGTGCCAGCAGCCAACCAGACTCCTCGCAAGAGACCCAGTACTTC	CASSQPDSSQETQYF
few	TRBV6-4	.	TRBJ1-2	TGTGCCAGCAGGGACAGTGCAGGGTATGGCTACACCTTC	CASRDSAGYGYTF
few	TRBV11-2	.	TRBJ1-4	TGTGCCAGCAGCTTACTGGGCGAAAAACTGTTTTTT	CASSLLGEKLFF
few	TRBV6-5	.	TRBJ1-5	TGTGCCAGCAGTTTTCTGCTAAATCAGCCCCAGCATTTT	CASSFLLNQPQHF
.	TRBV19	.	TRBJ1-1	TGTGCCAGTACTCCTCCGAACAGGGAAACTGAAGCTTTCTTT	CASTPPNRETEAFF
.	TRBV9	.	TRBJ1-5	TGTGCCAGCAGCGTAGGAGGCAGGGCGTCTCAGCCCCAGCATTTT	CASSVGGRASQPQHF
few	TRBV5-6	.	TRBJ1-5	TGTGCCAGCAGCTTACTGCACAGCAATCAGCCCCAGCATTTT	CASSLLHSNQPQHF
many	TRBV7-9	.	TRBJ1-2	TGTGCCAGCAGTCGGACGGACTATAACTATGGCTACACCTTC	CASSRTDYNYGYTF
.	TRBV29-1	TRBD1	TRBJ2-3	TGCAGCGTTGAAGCCAGCAGACAGGGTATAATGGTAGCGGATACGCAGTATTTT	CSVEASRQGIMVADTQYF
.	TRBV30	TRBD2	TRBJ2-5	TGTGCCTGGAGTGTAGGCGGGAGGCTGACCCAGTACTTC	CAWSVGGRLTQYF
once	TRBV9	TRBD2	TRBJ2-3	TGTGCCAGCAGCGCCAGCGGGAGAGGCACAGATACGCAGTATTTT	CASSASGRGTDTQYF
.	TRBV6-6	.	TRBJ1-1	TGTGCCAGCAGACCGCCAGGGCCAACTGAAGCTTTCTTT	CASRPPGPTEAFF
.	TRBV6-1	.	TRBJ2-7	TGTGCCAGCATGCGGGACGGTACCTACGAGCAGTACTTC	CASMRDGTYEQYF
.	TRBV10-3	TRBD1	TRBJ1-2	TGTGCCATCACCGGAGGACAGGGAGTTACCTATGGCTACACCTTC	CAITGGQGVTYGYTF
.	TRBV4-1	.	TRBJ1-1	TGCGCCAGCAGCCAAGCGGGCAGGGTCGTCGAAGCTTTCTTT	CASSQAGRVVEAFF
few	TRBV5-1	.	TRBJ1-2	TGCGCCAGCAGCTTGGATCCAGCAGGAGGCTACACCTTC	CASSLDPAGGYTF
many	TRBV29-1	TRBD1	TRBJ1-1	TGCAGCGGCGGGACAGGGCGAGGGAACACTGAAGCTTTCTTT	CSGGTGRGNTEAFF
few	TRBV19	TRBD1	TRBJ1-5	TGTGCCAGTAGTATCTCCGGACAGGGGGCGGATCAGCCCCAGCATTTT	CASSISGQGADQPQHF
few	TRBV7-9	.	TRBJ1-3	TGTGCCCCGACGGGTTGGAGCTCTGGAAACACCATATATTTT	CAPTGWSSGNTIYF
few	TRBV11-3	.	TRBJ1-1	TGTGCCAGCAGCTACATGGACACTGAAGCTTTCTTT	CASSYMDTEAFF
few	TRBV28	.	TRBJ2-1	TGTGCCAGCCTTGGAGGGGCTACCTACAATGAGCAGTTCTTC	CASLGGATYNEQFF
.	TRBV5-4	.	TRBJ2-3	TGTGCCAGCAGCCGGACAGCCACTACTAGCGCCACAGATACGCAGTATTTT	CASSRTATTSATDTQYF
few	TRBV29-1	TRBD1	TRBJ2-2	TGCAGCGTTGAAGCCCCGGGACAGGGGGCGGTCACCGGGGAGCTGTTTTTT	CSVEAPGQGAVTGELFF
.	TRBV7-2	TRBD1	TRBJ1-2	TGTGCCAGCAGCACAGACAGGGGTAGGAACTATGGCTACACCTTC	CASSTDRGRNYGYTF
few	TRBV4-3	.	TRBJ2-1	TGCGCCAGCAGCCAACAACTAGCCCGCGACTACAATGAGCAGTTCTTC	CASSQQLARDYNEQFF